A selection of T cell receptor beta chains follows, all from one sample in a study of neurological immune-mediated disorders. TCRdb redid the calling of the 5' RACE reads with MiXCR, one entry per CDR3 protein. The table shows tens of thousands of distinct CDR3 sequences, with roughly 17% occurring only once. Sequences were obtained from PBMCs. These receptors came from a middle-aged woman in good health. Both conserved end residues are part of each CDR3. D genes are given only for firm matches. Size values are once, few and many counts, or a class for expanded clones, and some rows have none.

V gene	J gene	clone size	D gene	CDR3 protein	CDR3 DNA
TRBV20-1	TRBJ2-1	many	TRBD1	CSARDLGGQGSHEQFF	TGCAGTGCTAGAGATCTTGGGGGACAGGGATCGCATGAGCAGTTCTTC
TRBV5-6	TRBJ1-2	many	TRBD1	CASSPVGQRATF	TGTGCCAGCAGCCCGGTGGGACAGCGCGCGACCTTC
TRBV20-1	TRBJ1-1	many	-	CSAPRSNTEAFF	TGCAGTGCCCCCAGATCGAACACTGAAGCTTTCTTT
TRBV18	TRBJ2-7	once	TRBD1	CASSSGQGASGQYF	TGTGCCAGCTCATCCGGACAGGGGGCCTCGGGGCAGTACTTC
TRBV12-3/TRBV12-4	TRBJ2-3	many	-	CASSFRGTTTDTQYF	TGTGCCAGCAGTTTCCGAGGGACGACCACAGATACGCAGTATTTT
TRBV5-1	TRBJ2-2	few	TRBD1	CASSLEPGQGAGGELFF	TGCGCCAGCAGCTTGGAACCAGGACAGGGGGCTGGCGGGGAGCTGTTTTTT
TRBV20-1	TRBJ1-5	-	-	CSARDTVGNQPQHF	TGCAGTGCCAGAGATACGGTGGGCAATCAGCCCCAGCATTTT
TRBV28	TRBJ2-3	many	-	CASSPDGRGTQYF	TGTGCCAGCAGCCCGGACGGGCGGGGTACGCAGTATTTT
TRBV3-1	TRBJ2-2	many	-	CASSQDYRANTGELFF	TGTGCCAGCAGCCAAGATTACAGGGCGAACACCGGGGAGCTGTTTTTT
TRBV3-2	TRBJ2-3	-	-	CASSQDPGLAGGCTDTQYF	TGTGCCAGCAGCCAAGATCCGGGACTAGCGGGGGGGTGCACAGATACGCAGTATTTT
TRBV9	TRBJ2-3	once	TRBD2	CVSSVGLAEGTDTQYF	TGTGTCAGCAGCGTCGGACTAGCGGAGGGCACAGATACGCAGTATTTT
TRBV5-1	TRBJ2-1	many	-	CASSLGAGIYNEQFF	TGCGCCAGCAGCTTGGGTGCAGGGATTTACAATGAGCAGTTCTTC
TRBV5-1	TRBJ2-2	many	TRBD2	CASSAGGAGTGELFF	TGCGCCAGCAGTGCGGGGGGCGCCGGGACCGGGGAGCTGTTTTTT
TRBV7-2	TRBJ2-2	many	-	CASSQQVWTNTGELFF	TGTGCCAGCAGCCAGCAGGTTTGGACTAACACCGGGGAGCTGTTTTTT
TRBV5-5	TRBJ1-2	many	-	CASSSQNYGYTF	TGTGCCAGCAGTTCTCAGAACTATGGCTACACCTTC
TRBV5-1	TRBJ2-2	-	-	CASSLEGGYTGELFF	TGCGCCAGCAGCTTGGAGGGGGGCTACACCGGGGAGCTGTTTTTT
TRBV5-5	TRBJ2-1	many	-	CASSPLSNEQFF	TGTGCCAGCAGCCCCCTATCCAATGAGCAGTTCTTC
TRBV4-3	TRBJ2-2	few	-	CASSPTSRTGELFF	TGCGCCAGCAGCCCGACTAGTCGGACCGGGGAGCTGTTTTTT
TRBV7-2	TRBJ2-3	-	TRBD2	CASTSGTSGGSHTQYF	TGTGCCAGCACCTCAGGGACTAGCGGGGGAAGCCATACGCAGTATTTT
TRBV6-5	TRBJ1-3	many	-	CASRGVKGSGNTIYF	TGTGCCAGCAGGGGTGTGAAGGGATCCGGAAACACCATATATTTT
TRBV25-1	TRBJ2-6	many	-	CASSDQGRSSGANVLTF	TGTGCCAGCAGTGATCAGGGCCGCAGCTCTGGGGCCAACGTCCTGACTTTC
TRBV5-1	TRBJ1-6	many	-	CASSLLGANSPLHF	TGCGCCAGCAGCTTGTTGGGAGCCAATTCACCCCTCCACTTT
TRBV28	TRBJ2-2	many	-	CASSFWDLGNTGELFF	TGTGCCAGCAGTTTCTGGGACCTAGGAAACACCGGGGAGCTGTTTTTT
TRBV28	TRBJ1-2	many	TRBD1	CASGQAPNYGYTF	TGTGCCAGCGGACAGGCTCCTAACTATGGCTACACCTTC
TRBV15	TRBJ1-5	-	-	CATSSGQYSNQPQHF	TGTGCCACCAGCAGTGGTCAATATAGCAATCAGCCCCAGCATTTT
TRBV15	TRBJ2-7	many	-	CATSIGQPSYEQYF	TGTGCCACCAGCATTGGACAGCCCTCCTACGAGCAGTACTTC
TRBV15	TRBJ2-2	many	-	CATRTRNTGELFF	TGTGCCACCAGAACACGAAACACCGGGGAGCTGTTTTTT
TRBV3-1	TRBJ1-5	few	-	CASSQEFALGNQPQHF	TGTGCCAGCAGCCAAGAGTTCGCCCTGGGCAATCAGCCCCAGCATTTT
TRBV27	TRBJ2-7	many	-	CASKGEDYEQYF	TGTGCCAGCAAGGGGGAGGACTACGAGCAGTACTTC
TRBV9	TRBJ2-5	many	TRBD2	CASSVSPLAGGSLQETQYF	TGTGCCAGCAGCGTATCACCACTAGCGGGGGGGAGCCTCCAAGAGACCCAGTACTTC
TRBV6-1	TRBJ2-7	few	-	CASRGDRLYEQYF	TGTGCCAGCAGGGGGGACCGGCTCTACGAGCAGTACTTC
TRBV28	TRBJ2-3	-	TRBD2	CASPPASGFNTDTQYF	TGTGCCAGCCCCCCGGCTAGCGGATTCAACACAGATACGCAGTATTTT
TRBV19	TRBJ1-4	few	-	CASSKQGGDEKLFF	TGTGCCAGTAGTAAACAGGGCGGAGATGAAAAACTGTTTTTT